The 32 T cell receptor beta chains below come from one sample, sequenced in a study of blood T cell repertoires in COVID-19. TCRdb's copy holds only in-frame clones and misses some; the assay was immunoSEQ multiplex PCR. Of 95,000 or so clones in the sample, roughly 79% were seen once. Material for sequencing was peripheral blood. The source is a man older than 75 with COVID-19, enrolled during active disease.

V usage is TRBV18 and J usage is TRBJ1-1; TRBD1 might be the D (6 bases). Germline V gives CDR1 KGHSH, CDR2 LQKENI. The CDR3 sequence is 16 residues long. V was trimmed by 3 bases and J by 1 base, leaving 15 bases between them. This CDR3 reads CASSPATGTTNTEAFF. In DNA, the CDR3 is TGTGCCAGCTCACCGGCAACCGGGACAACGAACACTGAAGCTTTCTTT.

The V and J genes are TRBV11-2 and TRBJ1-6; TRBD1 is a possible D gene (6 bases). V dropped 5 bases and J dropped 6 bases, with 11 bases sitting between them. This CDR3 is 14 amino acids long. Germline V gives CDR1 SGHAT, CDR2 FQNNGV. The CDR3 protein is CASSIQGSNSPLHF. DNA for the CDR3: TGTGCCAGCAGCATCCAGGGGAGTAATTCACCCCTCCACTTT.

This clone was detected only once. The chain uses TRBV4-1 and TRBJ1-6, with D perhaps matching TRBD1 (5 bases). CDR3 length: 15 amino acids. The germline V and J ends were trimmed by 6 bases and 5 bases, with 14 bases remaining between them. The germline CDR1 and CDR2 sequences are MGHRA and YSYEKL. The CDR3 region is CASSGREGDNSPLHF. In DNA, the CDR3 is TGCGCCAGCAGTGGGCGGGAAGGGGATAATTCACCCCTCCACTTT.

With regard to this clone: The junction departs from the called germline gene at one end, perhaps through a read error. The chain joins TRBV4-2 to TRBJ2-4; 7 bases are shared with TRBD1. The CDR3 covers 16 residues. Per the germline V gene, CDR1 is LGHNA and CDR2 is YNFKEQ. CDR3 DNA sequence: TGTGCCAGCAGCCACTTACGGCAGGGGGACAAAAGCATTCAGTACTTC. This encodes CASSHLRQGDKSIQYF.

This clone appeared a single time. The CDR3 region has the DNA TGTGCCAGCAGCCTTGGGGCAGGGCTCACTGAAGCTTTCTTT. It is translated as CASSLGAGLTEAFF. The gene calls are TRBV5-5 and TRBJ1-1, with TRBD1 as a possible D gene (5 bases). The V and J ends lost 4 bases and 4 bases respectively, with 14 bases between them. CDR1 SGHKS and CDR2 YYEKEE come from the germline V gene (reference sequence). This CDR3 is 14 amino acids long.

This clone was recorded once. V gene TRBV2 combines with J gene TRBJ2-1; 10 bases match TRBD2. Germline assignment: CDR1 SNHLY and CDR2 FYNNEI. This CDR3 region has 15 residues. V trimming: 6 bases; J trimming: 4 bases; junction bases outside the gene matches: 6. This CDR3 is CASREGLALYNEQFF. The CDR3 DNA reads as TGTGCCAGCAGGGAGGGACTAGCGCTTTACAATGAGCAGTTCTTC. Full variable domain (missing parts from reference TRBV2 and TRBJ2-1): EPEVTQTPSHQVTQMGQEVILRCVPISNHLYFYWYRQILGQKVEFLVSFYNNEISEKSEIFDDQFSVERPDGSNFTLKIRSTKLEDSAMYFCASREGLALYNEQFFGPGTRLTVL.

J is TRBJ2-3 and V is TRBV3-1 (or the pseudogene TRBV3-2); 10 positions agree with TRBD1. Germline loops: CDR1 LGHDT, CDR2 YNNKEL (reference sequence). This CDR3 is built from 17 residues. Trimming took 2 bases from V and 4 from J; bases not matched to a gene: 9. CDR3 amino acids: CASSQRSRTGGPDTQYF. The DNA for the CDR3 is TGTGCCAGCAGCCAACGGTCAAGGACAGGGGGGCCAGATACGCAGTATTTT.

This sequence joins TRBV5-1 and TRBJ1-1; D is unresolved. V lost 8 bases, J lost 0 bases, and 11 bases lay in between. The germline V gene has CDR1 SGHRS and CDR2 YFSETQ. This CDR3 has 13 residues. CDR3 protein: CASRQQLNTEAFF. For the CDR3, the DNA is TGCGCCAGTAGACAACAACTGAACACTGAAGCTTTCTTT. Full variable domain (rest looked up from reference TRBV5-1 and TRBJ1-1): KAGVTQTPRYLIKTRGQQVTLSCSPISGHRSVSWYQQTPGQGLQFLFEYFSETQRNKGNFPGRFSGRQFSNSRSEMNVSTLELGDSALYLCASRQQLNTEAFFGQGTRLTVV.

The chain couples TRBV5-4 to TRBJ2-1, with D perhaps TRBD2 (5 bases). V was trimmed by 3 bases and J by 9 bases, leaving 13 bases between them. CDR3 size: 13 residues. Germline CDR1 is SGHNT and CDR2 is YYREEE (reference sequence). CDR3 amino acids: CASSSLWAGEQFF. The CDR3 DNA sequence: TGTGCCAGCAGCTCCCTTTGGGCGGGTGAGCAGTTCTTC.

The chain has TRBV5-6 and TRBJ2-7; the match to TRBD1 covers 7 bases. Germline trimming cut 5 bases from V and 6 bases from J; bases unmatched to any gene: 2. CDR1 SGHDT and CDR2 YYEEEE come from the germline V gene. The CDR3 spans 11 residues. This CDR3 is CASRNRGEQYF. CDR3 DNA: TGTGCCAGCAGGAACAGGGGCGAGCAGTACTTC.

This chain uses TRBV3-1 (or the pseudogene TRBV3-2) with TRBJ2-4; 7 nucleotides align to TRBD2. Germline V gives CDR1 LGHDT, CDR2 YNNKEL (reference sequence). The CDR3 runs 18 residues. Trimming at V came to 1 base and at J to 0 bases, leaving 9 bases not matched to a gene. The CDR3 loop is CASSQGHGGGPAKNIQYF. CDR3 sequence (DNA): TGTGCCAGCAGCCAAGGCCACGGGGGAGGGCCAGCCAAAAACATTCAGTACTTC.

The V gene is TRBV4-2, the J gene TRBJ2-1; TRBD2 might be the D (6 bases). From germline, CDR1 is LGHNA and CDR2 YNFKEQ. CDR3 length: 13 amino acids. Trimming pared 1 base from V and 12 bases from J, leaving 13 bases between. The CDR3 DNA reads TGTGCCAGCAGCCAAGCCCCAGGGAGGTGGCAGTTCTTC. Its translation: CASSQAPGRWQFF.

There are a few counts of this clone. V usage is TRBV14 and J usage is TRBJ2-7; D unclear. V gave up 0 bases and J gave up 2 bases, with 11 bases separating them. The CDR3 is 15 residues long. Germline V gene sequence: CDR1 SGHDN, CDR2 FVKESK. The CDR3 loop is CASSQDDNIPYEQYF. CDR3 in DNA: TGTGCCAGCAGCCAAGATGATAACATCCCCTACGAGCAGTACTTC. The full variable domain, completed using reference TRBV14 and TRBJ2-7, is EAGVTQFPSHSVIEKGQTVTLRCDPISGHDNLYWYRRVMGKEIKFLLHFVKESKQDESGMPNNRFLAERTGGTYSTLKVQPAELEDSGVYFCASSQDDNIPYEQYFGPGTRLTVT.

The J gene is TRBJ2-2, the V gene TRBV7-3; 8 bases align to TRBD2. V gave up 1 base and J gave up 0 bases; unmatched junction bases: 7. The germline gives CDR1 SGHTA, CDR2 FQGTGA. The CDR3 runs 18 residues. In DNA, the CDR3 is TGTGCCAGCAGCTTAAAGGCGCGGGGGGCGTCGAACACCGGGGAGCTGTTTTTT. Translating it yields CASSLKARGASNTGELFF. Looking up the rest from reference TRBV7-3 and TRBJ2-2 gives the full variable domain: GAGVSQTPSNKVTEKGKYVELRCDPISGHTALYWYRQSLGQGPEFLIYFQGTGAADDSGLPNDRFFAVRPEGSVSTLKIQRTERGDSAVYLCASSLKARGASNTGELFFGEGSRLTVL.

In its sample, this clone was seen a few times. The chain couples TRBV20-1 to TRBJ2-5; TRBD2 might be the D (6 bases). This CDR3 has 12 amino acids. V lost 3 bases and J 4 bases, leaving 9 bases between the germline ends. Germline V gene lookup returns CDR1 DFQATT and CDR2 SNEGSKA (reference sequence). CDR3 DNA: TGCAGTGCTAGTCACGGGGGAGAGACCCAGTACTTC. It codes for CSASHGGETQYF.

The chain uses TRBV7-9 and TRBJ1-4; a possible D gene is TRBD1 (6 bases). This CDR3 comprises 12 residues. Germline CDR1 is SEHNR and CDR2 is FQNEAQ (reference sequence). Trimming shortened V by 3 bases and J by 7 bases, and 6 bases separated the two germline ends. The CDR3 region has the DNA TGTGCCAGCAGCTTGACAGGTGAAAAACTGTTTTTT. Encoded protein: CASSLTGEKLFF.

This clone was seen a single time. The chain couples TRBV28 to TRBJ2-7; 10 nucleotides agree with TRBD1. CDR1 is MDHEN, CDR2 SYDVKM, per germline. The CDR3 length is 15 residues. Unmatched junction bases numbered 5, after V lost 3 bases and J lost 3 bases. CDR3 protein: CASSLTGTGVYEQYF. The CDR3 DNA reads TGTGCCAGCAGTTTGACCGGGACAGGGGTCTACGAGCAGTACTTC.

This clone was seen a handful of times. The V and J genes are TRBV4-1 and TRBJ1-5; possibly TRBD1 for D (5 bases). This CDR3 is built from 14 residues. The V and J ends lost 2 bases and 11 bases respectively, with 16 bases between them. The V gene's germline CDR1 is MGHRA and CDR2 YSYEKL. The CDR3 sequence is CASSQTGSIGTQHF. DNA of the CDR3: TGCGCCAGCAGCCAAACAGGATCCATAGGGACCCAGCATTTT.

CDR3 nucleotide sequence: TGTGCCATCAGTGAGGGGGCAAACGGTAACTATGGCTACACCTTC. Translating gives CAISEGANGNYGYTF. The genes are TRBV10-3 and TRBJ1-2; D may be TRBD1 (5 bases). This CDR3 spans 15 amino acids. Germline-derived CDR1 and CDR2 are ENHRY and SYGVKD. The V and J ends lost 2 bases and 1 base respectively, with 11 bases between them.

The rearrangement links TRBV2 to TRBJ2-7; 10 bases fit TRBD1. Germline CDR1 SNHLY, CDR2 FYNNEI. The length of the CDR3 is 16 residues. The trim removed 6 bases at V and 2 bases at J, leaving 10 bases unmatched. DNA of the CDR3: TGTGCCAGCAGAGGCTCCGACAGGGGGCGCCCCTACGAGCAGTACTTC. Amino acids: CASRGSDRGRPYEQYF.

V usage is TRBV12-3 or TRBV12-4 and J usage is TRBJ1-2; D is ambiguous. The CDR3 extends over 13 amino acids. Trimming removed 3 bases from V and 8 bases from J, with 13 bases in between. CDR3 DNA: TGTGCCAGCAGTTTGGAGCGGATAGGAGGCTACACCTTC. Translation gives CASSLERIGGYTF.

The chain carries TRBV4-1 and TRBJ2-2; the match to TRBD2 covers 15 bases. The germline V gene has CDR1 MGHRA and CDR2 YSYEKL. V lost 4 bases, J lost 3 bases, and 6 bases stayed unmatched. The CDR3 runs to 18 residues. CDR3 loop: CASSLGLAGGPDTGELFF. The DNA of the CDR3 is TGCGCCAGCAGCCTCGGACTAGCGGGGGGGCCGGACACCGGGGAGCTGTTTTTT.

The chain is built from TRBV14 and TRBJ2-7; a possible D gene is TRBD1 (6 bases). This CDR3 comprises 14 residues. The germline V gene encodes CDR1 SGHDN and CDR2 FVKESK. The germline V and J ends were trimmed by 4 bases and 6 bases, with 16 bases remaining between them. The CDR3 loop is CASSLTGNEREQYF. Written as DNA, the CDR3 is TGTGCCAGCAGCCTTACAGGGAACGAGCGCGAGCAGTACTTC.

The chain links TRBV7-9 to TRBJ1-5; weak D call: TRBD1 (6 bases). The V and J ends lost 5 bases and 4 bases respectively, with 12 bases between them. The germline gives CDR1 SEHNR, CDR2 FQNEAQ (reference sequence). The CDR3 has 14 amino acids. The CDR3 DNA reads TGTGCCAGCAGCAATCCAGGGGAAAATCAGCCCCAGCATTTT. Protein: CASSNPGENQPQHF.

This rearrangement joins TRBV7-2 to TRBJ1-2; D possibly corresponds to TRBD1 (5 bases). The V gene's germline CDR1 is SGHTA and CDR2 FQGNSA. The length of the CDR3 is 14 residues. The germline V and J ends were trimmed by 3 bases and 4 bases, with 12 bases remaining between them. The CDR3 region has the DNA TGTGCCAGCAGCTTCAGCGGGGCTGTCTATGGCTACACCTTC. It specifies CASSFSGAVYGYTF.

The chain carries TRBV19 and TRBJ2-2; no definite D call. From germline, CDR1 is LNHDA and CDR2 SQIVND (reference sequence). This CDR3 is built from 16 residues. Between the trimmed V and J ends, which lost 3 bases and 1 base, there was a span of 12 bases. Written as DNA, the CDR3 is TGTGCCAGTAGTATTAGGTGGGCCGGGAACACCGGGGAGCTGTTTTTT. This sequence encodes CASSIRWAGNTGELFF.

The CDR3 region is CASSKWGGAEQFF. Here the CDR3 DNA reads TGTGCCAGCAGTAAGTGGGGGGGGGCTGAGCAGTTCTTC. The rearrangement uses TRBV25-1 and TRBJ2-1; weak D call: TRBD2 (7 bases). Germline assignment: CDR1 MGHDK and CDR2 SYGVNS. Trimming stripped 5 bases from V and 9 bases from J, with 14 bases between. The CDR3 contains 13 residues.

The chain uses TRBV28 and TRBJ1-4; 10 bases match TRBD1. The germline V gene has CDR1 MDHEN and CDR2 SYDVKM. Trimming cost V 3 bases and J 8 bases; bases outside gene matches: 6. There are 15 residues in the CDR3. The CDR3, as DNA: TGTGCCAGCAGTTTCCGACAGGGGGCGAGAGAAAAACTGTTTTTT. It translates to CASSFRQGAREKLFF.

V gene TRBV7-2 combines with J gene TRBJ1-1; D is undetermined. This CDR3 has 14 residues. The germline gives CDR1 SGHTA, CDR2 FQGNSA. Trimming stripped 5 bases from V and 6 bases from J, with 16 bases between. The CDR3 loop is CASSPRSLWSEAFF. Written as DNA, the CDR3 is TGTGCCAGCAGCCCACGGTCCTTGTGGTCTGAAGCTTTCTTT.

The gene calls are TRBV6-5 and TRBJ1-2, with 10 bases identical to TRBD1. The ends lost 6 bases at V and 7 bases at J; junction bases unmatched: 5. Germline V CDR1 and CDR2: MNHEY, SVGAGI. The CDR3 consists of 13 residues. The CDR3 reads CASSRQGARGYTF. The CDR3 DNA follows: TGTGCCAGCAGCCGACAGGGGGCGCGTGGCTACACCTTC.

The rearrangement links TRBV7-2 to TRBJ2-7; D unclear. Germline V gene lookup returns CDR1 SGHTA and CDR2 FQGNSA. With 5 bases removed from V and 2 bases from J, the gap between germline ends came to 13 bases. CDR3 size: 14 residues. The CDR3 region has the DNA TGTGCCAGCAGCGCCCGACATCGGACCTACGAGCAGTACTTC. This sequence encodes CASSARHRTYEQYF.

The gene calls are TRBV29-1 and TRBJ2-7; 10 nucleotides line up with TRBD1. CDR3 length: 11 residues. With 6 bases clipped from V and 5 bases from J, the junction kept 1 base outside the gene matches. Per germline, CDR1 SQVTM and CDR2 ANQGSEA. DNA for the CDR3: TGCAGCGTAGGACAGGGGGACGAGCAGTACTTC. Translated: CSVGQGDEQYF.